This is a list of T cell receptor beta chains from one sample in a study of T cell responses to AZD1222 COVID-19 vaccine. Assay: immunoSEQ multiplex PCR; the TCRdb copy retains only in-frame clones and omits some. The sample has approximately 150,000 clones; roughly nine tenths are singletons. The input for sequencing was peripheral blood, taken on day 0 of AZD1222 vaccination. These receptor sequences come from an adult in good health. CDR3s include the opening cysteine and the closing phenylalanine or tryptophan. The order of the fields is clone size, D gene, V gene, J gene, CDR3 protein, CDR3 DNA. D genes are given only for firm matches. Some rows mark clone size as missing; the rest say once, few, many or name a class of expanded clone.

abundance: .
d_gene: .
v_gene: TRBV7-9
j_gene: TRBJ1-2
CDR3aa: CASSLVGGEVYGYTF
CDR3nt: TGTGCCAGCAGCTTAGTCGGGGGTGAGGTTTATGGCTACACCTTC

abundance: .
d_gene: TRBD1
v_gene: TRBV12-5
j_gene: TRBJ1-5
CDR3aa: CASARDRQPSNQPQHF
CDR3nt: TGTGCTAGTGCCCGGGACAGACAGCCGAGCAATCAGCCCCAGCATTTT

abundance: .
d_gene: .
v_gene: TRBV6-1
j_gene: TRBJ1-3
CDR3aa: CASSEAAILAGNTIYF
CDR3nt: TGTGCCAGCAGTGAAGCGGCAATCCTAGCTGGAAACACCATATATTTT

abundance: once
d_gene: .
v_gene: TRBV3-1/TRBV3-2
j_gene: TRBJ1-5
CDR3aa: CASSQDLIEQPQHF
CDR3nt: TGTGCCAGCAGCCAAGACTTAATAGAGCAGCCCCAGCATTTT

abundance: .
d_gene: .
v_gene: TRBV5-3
j_gene: TRBJ1-5
CDR3aa: CARSLGGVGNQPQHF
CDR3nt: TGTGCCAGAAGCTTGGGGGGTGTGGGTAATCAGCCCCAGCATTTT

abundance: few
d_gene: .
v_gene: TRBV7-3
j_gene: TRBJ1-2
CDR3aa: CASSSRPDYGYTF
CDR3nt: TGTGCCAGCAGCTCCCGGCCCGACTATGGCTACACCTTC

abundance: .
d_gene: .
v_gene: TRBV19
j_gene: TRBJ1-4
CDR3aa: CASGRDTKLGNEKLFF
CDR3nt: TGTGCCAGTGGCCGGGACACCAAGCTGGGAAATGAAAAACTGTTTTTT

abundance: .
d_gene: TRBD2
v_gene: TRBV9
j_gene: TRBJ2-1
CDR3aa: CASSVGRETSGGSSYNEQFF
CDR3nt: TGTGCCAGCAGCGTAGGACGAGAGACTAGCGGCGGAAGCTCCTACAATGAGCAGTTCTTC

abundance: .
d_gene: TRBD1
v_gene: TRBV6-2/TRBV6-3
j_gene: TRBJ1-5
CDR3aa: CASSVQGASNQPQHF
CDR3nt: TGTGCCAGCAGCGTACAGGGGGCTAGCAATCAGCCCCAGCATTTT

abundance: .
d_gene: TRBD1
v_gene: TRBV11-2
j_gene: TRBJ2-7
CDR3aa: CASRKPGTGDYEQYF
CDR3nt: TGTGCCAGCAGGAAACCCGGGACAGGGGACTACGAGCAGTACTTC

abundance: .
d_gene: TRBD1
v_gene: TRBV28
j_gene: TRBJ1-2
CDR3aa: CASSLTLDRDGYTF
CDR3nt: TGTGCCAGCAGCCTAACCCTGGACAGGGATGGCTACACCTTC

abundance: .
d_gene: TRBD1
v_gene: TRBV27
j_gene: TRBJ1-6
CDR3aa: CASRPGQAYSPLHF
CDR3nt: TGTGCCAGCAGGCCGGGACAGGCATATTCACCCCTCCACTTT

abundance: .
d_gene: .
v_gene: TRBV29-1
j_gene: TRBJ1-3
CDR3aa: CSVETSSGNTIYF
CDR3nt: TGCAGCGTTGAGACAAGCTCTGGAAACACCATATATTTT

abundance: .
d_gene: TRBD1
v_gene: TRBV7-9
j_gene: TRBJ2-7
CDR3aa: CASRETGGAYEQYF
CDR3nt: TGTGCCAGCAGGGAGACAGGGGGAGCCTACGAGCAGTACTTC

abundance: .
d_gene: .
v_gene: TRBV7-9
j_gene: TRBJ2-7
CDR3aa: CASSPVGEQYF
CDR3nt: TGTGCCAGCAGTCCAGTCGGCGAGCAGTACTTC

abundance: .
d_gene: .
v_gene: TRBV5-4
j_gene: TRBJ2-7
CDR3aa: CASSLGVTANYEQYF
CDR3nt: TGTGCCAGCAGCTTGGGCGTGACAGCTAACTACGAGCAGTACTTC

abundance: few
d_gene: .
v_gene: TRBV6-8
j_gene: TRBJ2-7
CDR3aa: CASSYCSVREQYF
CDR3nt: TGTGCCAGCAGTTACTGTTCCGTCCGGGAGCAGTACTTC

abundance: .
d_gene: TRBD1
v_gene: TRBV2
j_gene: TRBJ1-1
CDR3aa: CASSDRQGYTEAFF
CDR3nt: TGTGCCAGCAGTGACCGACAGGGCTACACTGAAGCTTTCTTT

abundance: .
d_gene: .
v_gene: TRBV5-1
j_gene: TRBJ2-1
CDR3aa: CASSFPSALGEQFF
CDR3nt: TGCGCCAGCAGCTTTCCTTCTGCGCTGGGGGAGCAGTTCTTC

abundance: .
d_gene: .
v_gene: TRBV18
j_gene: TRBJ1-6
CDR3aa: CASSPARAEGSPLHF
CDR3nt: TGTGCCAGCTCACCAGCCAGGGCGGAGGGCTCACCCCTCCACTTT

abundance: .
d_gene: .
v_gene: TRBV7-3
j_gene: TRBJ1-3
CDR3aa: CASSKRESGGNTIYF
CDR3nt: TGTGCCAGCAGCAAAAGGGAGTCGGGCGGAAACACCATATATTTT

abundance: .
d_gene: .
v_gene: TRBV9
j_gene: TRBJ2-3
CDR3aa: CASSVEQTDTQYF
CDR3nt: TGTGCCAGCAGCGTAGAACAGACAGATACGCAGTATTTT

abundance: .
d_gene: .
v_gene: TRBV7-2
j_gene: TRBJ2-5
CDR3aa: CASSLAASTQYF
CDR3nt: TGTGCCAGCAGCTTAGCGGCCTCGACCCAGTACTTC

abundance: once
d_gene: .
v_gene: TRBV4-3
j_gene: TRBJ2-3
CDR3aa: CASSPGPHLALGGDTQYF
CDR3nt: TGCGCCAGCAGCCCTGGACCTCATCTAGCCTTGGGAGGAGATACGCAGTATTTT

abundance: .
d_gene: .
v_gene: TRBV7-2
j_gene: TRBJ2-1
CDR3aa: CASSLGAHEVNEQFF
CDR3nt: TGTGCCAGCAGCTTAGGCGCCCACGAGGTAAATGAGCAGTTCTTC

abundance: .
d_gene: TRBD1
v_gene: TRBV6-1
j_gene: TRBJ1-5
CDR3aa: CASSDGARGNQPQHF
CDR3nt: TGTGCCAGCAGTGACGGGGCCAGGGGGAATCAGCCCCAGCATTTT

abundance: .
d_gene: .
v_gene: TRBV4-1
j_gene: TRBJ2-7
CDR3aa: CASSQDRVHSYEQYF
CDR3nt: TGCGCCAGCAGCCAAGATCGGGTACACTCCTACGAGCAGTACTTC

abundance: .
d_gene: TRBD2
v_gene: TRBV12-5
j_gene: TRBJ2-2
CDR3aa: CASGLLRTSEEIGELFF
CDR3nt: TGTGCTAGTGGCTTGTTGCGGACTAGTGAAGAGATCGGGGAGCTGTTTTTT

abundance: .
d_gene: .
v_gene: TRBV19
j_gene: TRBJ1-5
CDR3aa: CASSMVGRGNQPQHF
CDR3nt: TGTGCCAGTAGTATGGTGGGTCGGGGCAATCAGCCCCAGCATTTT

abundance: .
d_gene: TRBD1
v_gene: TRBV7-3
j_gene: TRBJ2-3
CDR3aa: CASSWGQSTDTQYF
CDR3nt: TGTGCCAGCAGCTGGGGACAGAGCACAGATACGCAGTATTTT

abundance: .
d_gene: TRBD2
v_gene: TRBV9
j_gene: TRBJ2-3
CDR3aa: CASSLRVAGDGTDTQYF
CDR3nt: TGTGCCAGCAGCTTAAGGGTAGCGGGGGATGGCACAGATACGCAGTATTTT

abundance: .
d_gene: .
v_gene: TRBV11-3
j_gene: TRBJ1-1
CDR3aa: CASGRRKNTEAFF
CDR3nt: TGTGCCAGCGGGAGGCGGAAGAACACTGAAGCTTTCTTT

abundance: .
d_gene: TRBD1
v_gene: TRBV3-1/TRBV3-2
j_gene: TRBJ1-2
CDR3aa: CASSQQGNYGYTF
CDR3nt: TGTGCCAGCAGTCAACAGGGGAACTATGGCTACACCTTC

abundance: .
d_gene: TRBD1
v_gene: TRBV7-2
j_gene: TRBJ2-3
CDR3aa: CASSARQGGATDTQYF
CDR3nt: TGTGCCAGCAGCGCAAGACAGGGGGGGGCCACAGATACGCAGTATTTT

abundance: .
d_gene: .
v_gene: TRBV25-1
j_gene: TRBJ2-2
CDR3aa: CASSAKEEPPPSPGELFF
CDR3nt: TGTGCCAGCAGTGCGAAAGAGGAGCCCCCCCCTTCACCCGGGGAGCTGTTTTTT

abundance: .
d_gene: .
v_gene: TRBV7-3
j_gene: TRBJ1-1
CDR3aa: CASSGQGPGTEAFF
CDR3nt: TGTGCCAGCAGCGGGCAGGGTCCCGGCACTGAAGCTTTCTTT

abundance: once
d_gene: .
v_gene: TRBV5-1
j_gene: TRBJ2-7
CDR3aa: CASSLDGEFYEQYF
CDR3nt: TGCGCCAGCAGCTTGGACGGGGAATTTTACGAGCAGTACTTC

abundance: .
d_gene: TRBD1
v_gene: TRBV18
j_gene: TRBJ1-6
CDR3aa: CASSERQGIGDSPLHF
CDR3nt: TGTGCCAGCTCAGAAAGACAGGGAATAGGAGATTCACCCCTCCACTTT

abundance: .
d_gene: .
v_gene: TRBV28
j_gene: TRBJ2-7
CDR3aa: CATIRTAVPYEQYF
CDR3nt: TGTGCCACCATTCGGACAGCGGTTCCCTACGAGCAGTACTTC

abundance: .
d_gene: TRBD1
v_gene: TRBV19
j_gene: TRBJ1-5
CDR3aa: CASSDRAFGQPQHF
CDR3nt: TGTGCCAGTAGTGACAGGGCTTTTGGTCAGCCCCAGCATTTT